This section outlines one TCR beta chain sequence together with its context. The antigen remains unidentified. This CDR3 region has 15 residues. Per the germline V gene, CDR1 is ENHRY and CDR2 is SYGVKD. The V and J ends lost 5 bases and 3 bases respectively, with 14 bases between them. Method: immunoSEQ multiplex PCR; TCRdb's copy keeps in-frame clones and lacks some. The sample gives more than 300,000 clones, around four fifths of which show up once; approximately 2.2% is in the top ten. Treatment meaning: some 20 received Ad26.COV2.S at low or high dose, single or two shots; about 5 received placebo; per-sample allocation not given. Sampling was performed 63 days after the first vaccine or placebo injection. Expressing Wuhan-strain SARS-CoV-2 spike, an Ad26 vector served as the vaccine. The source of the sample is a study of Ad26.COV2.S vaccination and SARS-CoV-2 variants. In the study overall: Participant was drawn from the COV1001 Ad26.COV2.S trial arm. Administration of Ad26.COV2.S was intramuscular, either once or twice 56 days apart. General study results and limits: The TCR-based breadth and depth measures might underestimate overall T cell responses.

The clonotype was recovered from a person between 18 and 65 years old who received the Ad26.COV2.S COVID-19 vaccine or a placebo. The chain recombines TRBV10-3 with TRBJ1-5; D remains ambiguous. Material: peripheral blood, obtained in a trial of Ad26.COV2.S vaccine versus placebo. The CDR3 protein is CAISKSDGSNQPQHF. In DNA form, the CDR3 reads TGTGCCATCAGTAAATCGGACGGGTCCAATCAGCCCCAGCATTTT.